A few counts support the clone carrying this TCR beta chain. Its antigen is still unknown. This entry is derived from a study of identical twins' blood T cells. Study-level results: Twin similarity might stem from environmental factors, not only genetics.

Germline V lookup: CDR1 LGHDT, CDR2 YNNKEL (reference sequence). The V gene lost 8 bases and the J gene lost 8 bases, with 12 bases spanning the gap. CDR3 size: 12 residues. Using its own MiXCR run on the 5' RACE reads, TCRdb lists one record per CDR3 protein. Of 300,000 to 400,000 distinct CDR3 sequences listed, 25% to 35% were seen once; the top ten hold 6% to 7%. Sample: PBMCs. The chain joins TRBV3-1 to TRBJ1-4; D gene unclear. This TCR was recovered from a woman aged 18 to 55 in good health. The CDR3 here is CASGRLTEKLFF. Written as DNA, the CDR3 is TGTGCCAGCGGGAGGTTAACAGAAAAACTGTTTTTT.